This T cell receptor beta chain originates from a study of shared clonotypes between healthy human individuals. CDR3 length: 15 residues. In germline, CDR1 is MNHNS, CDR2 SASEGT. V lost 11 bases, J lost 1 base, and 11 bases stayed unmatched. This table comes from immunoSEQ multiplex PCR, and its TCRdb copy is limited to in-frame clones, with some not included. Seen here are millions of clones, more than 90% observed once, and the top ten hold under 0.15%. The chain couples TRBV6-1 to TRBJ2-7; 10 bases align to TRBD1. Sequenced sample: naive CD4+ T cells sorted from blood. Subset reported: CD45RA+ positively selected. This clonotype was obtained from a man between 18 and 29 years old in good health. CDR3 nucleotides: TGTGCCTCCCGGGGGGACAGGGGCTGGTCCTACGAGCAGTACTTC. Translated: CASRGDRGWSYEQYF.